Each of the 26 T cell receptor beta chains below was sequenced from the same sample in a study of blood T cell repertoires in COVID-19. Only in-frame clones appear in the TCRdb table, and some are missing; sequencing was by immunoSEQ multiplex PCR. The sample contains some 320,000 clones, around 85% of which appear only once. The sequencing input was PBMCs or T cells enriched from blood (not recorded which). Receptors originate from a woman aged 25 to 45 who had been exposed to COVID-19.

The chain is built from TRBV19 and TRBJ1-3, with D unclear. The CDR3 length is 14 residues. Germline V gene sequence: CDR1 LNHDA, CDR2 SQIVND (reference sequence). V was trimmed by 6 bases and J by 0 bases, leaving 9 bases between them. CDR3 amino acids: CASRTPSSGNTIYF. CDR3 DNA: TGTGCCAGTAGGACACCCTCCTCTGGAAACACCATATATTTT.

This chain uses TRBV2 with TRBJ1-2; no definite D call. The ends were cut back, 1 base at V and 7 bases at J, with 10 bases in the middle. The CDR3 length is 13 residues. The germline V gene encodes CDR1 SNHLY and CDR2 FYNNEI. The CDR3 sequence is CASSEVRGSGYTF. The CDR3 DNA reads as TGTGCCAGCAGTGAAGTTCGGGGATCTGGCTACACCTTC.

The J gene is TRBJ1-4, the V gene TRBV19, with a tentative D call TRBD1 (5 bases). The germline V gene has CDR1 LNHDA and CDR2 SQIVND (reference sequence). Trimming left V 5 bases short and J 10 bases short, with 17 bases between. This CDR3 region has 14 residues. The CDR3 DNA sequence: TGTGCCAGTAGTCCGGGGGGTGACGGTGGAAAACTGTTTTTT. Translated: CASSPGGDGGKLFF. The whole variable domain, filled in from reference TRBV19 and TRBJ1-4, reads DGGITQSPKYLFRKEGQNVTLSCEQNLNHDAMYWYRQDPGQGLRLIYYSQIVNDFQKGDIAEGYSVSREKKESFPLTVTSAQKNPTAFYLCASSPGGDGGKLFFGSGTQLSVL.

V is TRBV19 and J is TRBJ2-1; TRBD1 might be the D (6 bases). V dropped 5 bases and J dropped 9 bases, with 17 bases sitting between them. Germline-derived CDR1 and CDR2 are LNHDA and SQIVND (reference sequence). This CDR3 has 14 residues. The chain's CDR3 is CASSPTLGGFEQFF. In nucleotides, the CDR3 is TGTGCCAGTAGTCCTACACTAGGGGGTTTTGAGCAGTTCTTC.

This chain joins TRBV29-1 and TRBJ2-3; 13 bases match TRBD2. The germline V gene encodes CDR1 SQVTM and CDR2 ANQGSEA. V shed 3 bases, J shed 2 bases, and the junction held 5 bases outside the gene matches. This CDR3 is built from 16 residues. The CDR3 is CSVEAGLAGLTDTQYF. The CDR3 DNA reads TGCAGCGTTGAGGCGGGACTAGCGGGACTCACAGATACGCAGTATTTT.

The rearrangement uses TRBV7-3 and TRBJ2-7, with TRBD2 matching over 9 bases. V shed 2 bases, J shed 2 bases, and the junction held 4 bases outside the gene matches. Germline CDR1 SGHTA, CDR2 FQGTGA. The CDR3 sequence is 15 residues long. This CDR3 is CASSLQSGRTYEQYF. CDR3 nucleotides: TGTGCCAGCAGCTTACAAAGCGGGAGGACCTACGAGCAGTACTTC.

Here the CDR3 reads CASTPRTGVGEQYF. The CDR3 DNA is TGTGCCAGCACCCCCCGGACAGGGGTGGGTGAGCAGTACTTC. The chain joins TRBV28 to TRBJ2-7, with 9 bases identical to TRBD1. Germline V lookup: CDR1 MDHEN, CDR2 SYDVKM. The CDR3 contains 14 residues. The junction had 11 bases not matched to a gene; V was cut back by 7 bases and J by 7 bases.

The CDR3 is CASSPLGQGFSGANVLTF. CDR3 DNA sequence: TGTGCCAGCAGCCCCCTGGGACAGGGGTTCTCTGGGGCCAACGTCCTGACTTTC. The chain links TRBV7-9 to TRBJ2-6, with 10 nucleotides matching TRBD1. CDR3 length equals 18 residues. V lost 5 bases to trimming and J lost 0 bases; unmatched junction nucleotides: 7. Germline assignment: CDR1 SEHNR and CDR2 FQNEAQ (reference sequence).

The V call is TRBV12-2, the J call TRBJ2-7; the table gives TRBD2 as D, unverified against the DNA. TRBV12-2 is shown as a pseudogene. This CDR3 is built from 16 residues. CDR3: CASRLGGTSGRYEQYF. Written as DNA, the CDR3 is TGTGCAAGTCGCTTAGGAGGGACTAGCGGGAGATACGAGCAGTACTTC.

This chain uses TRBV27 with TRBJ1-5, with D unresolved. Per the germline V gene, CDR1 is MNHEY and CDR2 is SMNVEV (reference sequence). The CDR3 sequence is 16 residues long. V was trimmed by 0 bases and J by 0 bases, leaving 9 bases between them. The CDR3 here is CASSLSRGYSNQPQHF. The DNA of the CDR3 is TGTGCCAGCAGTTTATCACGCGGATATAGCAATCAGCCCCAGCATTTT.

V and J are TRBV11-2 and TRBJ1-2, with TRBD1 matching over 8 bases. The CDR3 has 15 residues. Germline V gene lookup returns CDR1 SGHAT and CDR2 FQNNGV. With 0 bases clipped from V and 4 bases from J, the junction kept 4 bases outside the gene matches. The CDR3 nucleotides are TGTGCCAGCAGCTTAGAGGGACAGGCCCTCTATGGCTACACCTTC. Translated: CASSLEGQALYGYTF.

This chain links TRBV28 with TRBJ2-1; 8 bases line up with TRBD2. CDR3 size: 16 residues. The V and J ends lost 3 bases and 2 bases, in that order; junction bases with no gene match: 6. In germline, CDR1 is MDHEN, CDR2 SYDVKM. CDR3 sequence: CASSLTRGGPYNEQFF. As DNA, the CDR3 is TGTGCCAGCAGTTTGACCCGGGGGGGCCCCTACAATGAGCAGTTCTTC.

The chain recombines TRBV3-1 (or the pseudogene TRBV3-2) with TRBJ2-7; possibly TRBD1 for D (6 bases). Germline V lookup: CDR1 LGHDT, CDR2 YNNKEL (reference sequence). CDR3 length: 13 residues. V was shortened by 0 bases and J by 4 bases, with 7 bases between the two germline ends. CDR3 sequence: CASSQEDRYEQYF. The CDR3 DNA reads TGTGCCAGCAGCCAAGAGGACAGATACGAGCAGTACTTC.

The chain employs TRBV6-5 and TRBJ2-3, with TRBD1 as a possible D gene (5 bases). CDR1 and CDR2 from the germline V gene are MNHEY and SVGAGI. Trimming left V 6 bases short and J 4 bases short, with 11 bases between. CDR3 length equals 13 residues. The CDR3 loop is CASSDSGPDTQYF. DNA for the CDR3: TGTGCCAGCAGCGATTCAGGGCCAGATACGCAGTATTTT.

The rearrangement links TRBV5-1 to TRBJ2-1, with 8 bases fitting TRBD1. The V segment lost 4 bases and the J segment 8 bases; nucleotides outside the gene matches: 11. In germline, CDR1 is SGHRS, CDR2 YFSETQ. CDR3 length: 15 amino acids. CDR3 residues: CASSLTSGTGYEQFF. The CDR3 bases are TGCGCCAGCAGCCTAACCTCCGGGACAGGATATGAGCAGTTCTTC.

This clone showed up just once. V and J are TRBV28 and TRBJ1-4; no reliable D call. There are 12 residues in the CDR3. Trimming stripped 6 bases from V and 4 bases from J, with 6 bases between. The germline V gene has CDR1 MDHEN and CDR2 SYDVKM. In nucleotides, the CDR3 is TGTGCCAGCAGCCAGTATAATGAAAAACTGTTTTTT. Translating gives CASSQYNEKLFF.

V gene TRBV3-1 (or the pseudogene TRBV3-2) combines with J gene TRBJ1-3, with 7 bases matching TRBD1. Trimming removed 4 bases from V and 4 bases from J; junction bases left unmatched: 4. The germline V gene encodes CDR1 LGHDT and CDR2 YNNKEL (reference sequence). CDR3 length: 14 residues. CDR3 loop: CASSLRDRGNTIYF. Written as DNA, the CDR3 is TGTGCCAGCAGCCTCCGGGACAGAGGAAACACCATATATTTT.

The chain is built from TRBV24-1 and TRBJ2-5, with D maybe TRBD2 (5 bases). The CDR3 is 12 residues long. V lost 7 bases to trimming and J lost 2 bases, with 7 bases between them. CDR1 is KGHDR, CDR2 SFDVKD, per germline. The CDR3 loop is CATSEGQETQYF. The DNA for the CDR3 is TGTGCCACCAGCGAGGGTCAAGAGACCCAGTACTTC.

CDR3: CATSDWGPSRPEQETQYF. In nucleotides, the CDR3 is TGTGCCACCAGTGATTGGGGTCCTAGCCGGCCCGAGCAAGAGACCCAGTACTTC. J is TRBJ2-5 and V is TRBV24-1; D perhaps matches TRBD2 (5 bases). Deletions cut 2 bases from V and 2 bases from J, with 20 bases between. The CDR3 contains 18 residues. Germline V CDR1 and CDR2: KGHDR, SFDVKD.

To note about this clone: The sample holds other DNA sequences that translate to the same CDR3. The rearrangement uses TRBV29-1 and TRBJ1-2, with D maybe TRBD1 (5 bases). V dropped 3 bases and J dropped 6 bases, with 11 bases sitting between them. CDR1 and CDR2 from the germline V gene are SQVTM and ANQGSEA. The CDR3 contains 12 residues. The CDR3 DNA reads TGCAGCGTTGAGAGAGGGACTGATGGCTACACCTTC. Its protein is CSVERGTDGYTF.

This rearrangement joins TRBV10-1 to TRBJ2-3, with 9 bases that match TRBD1. Germline loops: CDR1 WNHNN, CDR2 SYGVQD (reference sequence). The junction had 4 bases not matched to a gene; V was cut back by 9 bases and J by 3 bases. The CDR3 length is 13 residues. The CDR3 bases are TGCGCCAGAGACAGGGGGGAGACAGATACGCAGTATTTT. It encodes CARDRGETDTQYF.

The V call is TRBV18, the J call TRBJ1-2; a weak D match, TRBD1 (5 bases). Germline V CDR1 and CDR2: KGHSH, LQKENI. The CDR3 contains 19 residues. V was cut by 0 bases and J by 4 bases, with 24 bases left in between. In DNA form, the CDR3 reads TGTGCCAGCTCACCACCGCCGAAATTCTGGCAGGGCCCTCCCTATGGCTACACCTTC. The encoded protein is CASSPPPKFWQGPPYGYTF.

This chain joins TRBV24-1 and TRBJ2-1; a possible D gene is TRBD1 (5 bases). This CDR3 contains 12 residues. V lost 5 bases and J lost 10, with 11 bases in between. Germline CDR1 KGHDR, CDR2 SFDVKD. CDR3 residues: CATSVWGLEQFF. The CDR3 bases are TGTGCCACCAGTGTTTGGGGCTTGGAGCAGTTCTTC.

The table lists this clone with a few counts. The gene calls are TRBV6-5 and TRBJ1-5; D unclear. Trimming removed 7 bases from V and 4 bases from J, with 14 bases in between. This CDR3 has 14 amino acids. Germline lookup yields CDR1 MNHEY and CDR2 SVGAGI. The CDR3 protein is CASTESQVNQPQHF. The CDR3 DNA reads TGTGCCAGCACCGAGAGCCAGGTAAATCAGCCCCAGCATTTT.

The chain joins TRBV15 to TRBJ2-1, with D possibly matching TRBD2 (7 bases). Germline CDR1 reads LNHNV; CDR2 reads YYDKDF (reference sequence). V lost 1 base and J 7 bases, leaving 11 bases between the germline ends. The CDR3 consists of 14 residues. The CDR3 region is CATSRGGGGNEQFF. In DNA form, the CDR3 reads TGTGCCACCAGCAGAGGGGGAGGGGGGAATGAGCAGTTCTTC.

This chain connects TRBV28 to TRBJ2-4, with TRBD2 matching over 8 bases. The J segment lost 3 bases and the V segment lost 2 bases, leaving 9 bases of the junction unmatched. The CDR3 is made up of 17 amino acids. CDR1 is MDHEN, CDR2 SYDVKM, per germline. The CDR3 loop reads CASSLIPGGYDKNIQYF. The CDR3 DNA reads as TGTGCCAGCAGTTTAATACCGGGGGGGTATGACAAAAACATTCAGTACTTC.